The TCR beta chain under discussion was sequenced for a study of T cell changes during pregnancy in multiple sclerosis. CDR3 size: 15 residues. V lost 6 bases, J lost 3 bases, and 9 bases stayed unmatched. Looked up from germline, CDR1 is SQVTM and CDR2 is ANQGSEA. The protocol was immunoSEQ multiplex PCR, while the TCRdb copy is restricted to in-frame clones and leaves out a portion. The data contain fewer than 40,000 clones, 92% of them singletons. The sequence was obtained from a female donor with multiple sclerosis, enrolled in a pregnancy study. The V call is TRBV29-1, the J call TRBJ2-2; 8 bases agree with TRBD2. Here the sequenced sample was CD4+ T cells from peripheral blood mononuclear cells, taken in the third trimester of pregnancy. The CDR3 is CSVRTGTSDTGELFF. The CDR3 DNA reads TGCAGCGTCCGCACCGGGACTAGTGACACCGGGGAGCTGTTTTTT.